The 24 T cell receptor beta chains in this list originate from one sample, sequenced in a study of T cells expressing NK-cell markers. From its re-call of the 5' RACE reads, TCRdb lists each CDR3 protein once, without DNA. The sample data list 350,000 to 400,000 distinct CDR3 sequences. Sequencing used blood T cells: a sorted CD56 or NKG2C T cell subset, CD4+ or CD8+ T cells, or bulk PBMC T cells (not recorded which). These receptors were collected from a woman in her forties or fifties in good health.

This chain joins TRBV5-6 and TRBJ1-5; TCRdb returns TRBD1, unconfirmable since there is no DNA. Looked up from germline, CDR1 is SGHDT and CDR2 is YYEEEE. The CDR3 loop spans 15 amino acids. The CDR3: CASSLGRRGNQPQHF.

This chain joins TRBV11-2 and TRBJ1-6; TCRdb designates TRBD1, a call that cannot be tested without DNA. The germline V gene encodes CDR1 SGHAT and CDR2 FQNNGV. The CDR3 runs 14 residues. CDR3 in amino acids: CASSIGQGASPLHF.

V is TRBV7-9 and J is TRBJ1-1; there is no DNA to check the TCRdb D call of TRBD1. The germline gives CDR1 SEHNR, CDR2 FQNEAQ (reference sequence). The CDR3 sequence is 14 residues long. Here the CDR3 reads CASRMTGDHTEAFF.

The rearrangement links TRBV15 to TRBJ2-3; TCRdb calls TRBD2, which cannot be checked without DNA. This CDR3 has 15 amino acids. Germline CDR1 reads LNHNV; CDR2 reads YYDKDF (reference sequence). CDR3 sequence: CATSKPGTVADTQYF.

The rearrangement links TRBV24-1 to TRBJ2-1. Germline V gives CDR1 KGHDR, CDR2 SFDVKD. The CDR3 loop spans 13 amino acids. CDR3 amino acids: CATSDPFSSEQFF.

This rearrangement joins TRBV5-5 to TRBJ1-4. Germline V gene sequence: CDR1 SGHKS, CDR2 YYEKEE (reference sequence). The CDR3 covers 13 residues. The CDR3 protein is CASSSGRNEKLFF.

The V and J genes are TRBV6-6 and TRBJ1-3; TCRdb indicates TRBD1, and absent DNA this call remains unverified. Germline assignment: CDR1 MNHNY and CDR2 SVGAGI (reference sequence). CDR3 length: 14 amino acids. This CDR3 reads CASAGAGSGNTIYF.

V is TRBV7-9 and J is TRBJ1-6; TCRdb reports TRBD1, a call that lacks DNA to check it against. CDR1 is SEHNR, CDR2 FQNEAQ, per germline (reference sequence). The CDR3 sequence is 11 residues long. CDR3 protein: CAGGPHSPLHF.

This chain links TRBV10-3 with TRBJ2-1; the TRBD1 assignment by TCRdb is unverifiable without DNA. CDR3 length: 14 amino acids. Germline V gene sequence: CDR1 ENHRY, CDR2 SYGVKD. The CDR3 here is CAISGYRVHNEQFF.

This rearrangement joins TRBV6-2 or TRBV6-3 to TRBJ2-6; no DNA is available, so the TRBD2 call from TCRdb remains unchecked. In germline, CDR1 is MNHEY, CDR2 SVGEGT. The CDR3 runs to 15 residues. The CDR3 protein is CASSYPASGANVLTF.

V gene TRBV5-1 combines with J gene TRBJ2-2; TCRdb reports TRBD1, a call that lacks DNA to check it against. The CDR3 contains 15 residues. Germline-derived CDR1 and CDR2 are SGHRS and YFSETQ. The CDR3 sequence: CATFPGGSRTGELFF.

The chain links TRBV10-3 to TRBJ2-5. The CDR3 consists of 15 residues. From germline, CDR1 is ENHRY and CDR2 SYGVKD. This CDR3 reads CAISESSGIGETQYF.

The CDR3: CASTPPGAGANVLTF. V gene TRBV10-2 combines with J gene TRBJ2-6; TCRdb indicates TRBD2, and absent DNA this call remains unverified. CDR3 length: 15 amino acids. Germline V lookup: CDR1 WSHSY, CDR2 SAAADI.

This chain joins TRBV14 and TRBJ2-1; the D call of TRBD2 rests on TCRdb alone, since no DNA is present to check it. The germline V gene has CDR1 SGHDN and CDR2 FVKESK. The CDR3 contains 14 residues. The CDR3: CASRATGLGNEQFF.

This chain links TRBV7-2 with TRBJ2-2. The CDR3 covers 14 residues. Germline V gene lookup returns CDR1 SGHTA and CDR2 FQGNSA. CDR3 in amino acids: CASSLWGNTGELFF.

This chain joins TRBV15 and TRBJ2-1; TCRdb gives TRBD2 as the D gene, but with no DNA this cannot be confirmed. CDR1 and CDR2 from the germline V gene are LNHNV and YYDKDF (reference sequence). The length of the CDR3 is 15 residues. CDR3 protein: CATTEFSGSYNEQFF.

The chain uses TRBV11-2 and TRBJ2-5; without DNA, the TCRdb call of TRBD2 cannot be checked. Per the germline V gene, CDR1 is SGHAT and CDR2 is FQNNGV. The CDR3 sequence is 19 residues long. The CDR3 loop is CASSPDGTSGREYQETQYF.

This rearrangement joins TRBV7-2 to TRBJ2-7; TCRdb calls TRBD1, which cannot be checked without DNA. Germline-derived CDR1 and CDR2 are SGHTA and FQGNSA. The CDR3 spans 13 residues. This CDR3 reads CASSLEQGYEQYF.

J is TRBJ2-1 and V is TRBV20-1. The length of the CDR3 is 12 residues. Germline V gene data show CDR1 as DFQATT and CDR2 as SNEGSKA (reference sequence). The CDR3 region is CSASDDVSEQFF.

The rearrangement joins TRBV28 to TRBJ2-1; TCRdb picks TRBD2, but there is no DNA to check that call. The CDR3 sequence is 15 residues long. The V gene's germline CDR1 is MDHEN and CDR2 SYDVKM. The CDR3 region is CASSPPGRERNEQFF.

The chain links TRBV27 to TRBJ2-1; TCRdb calls TRBD2, which cannot be checked without DNA. The CDR3 loop spans 15 amino acids. Per germline, CDR1 MNHEY and CDR2 SMNVEV (reference sequence). The CDR3 sequence is CASSPGTSAYNEQFF.

The gene calls are TRBV29-1 and TRBJ2-7; TCRdb's D call, TRBD1, is unchecked because there is no DNA. Germline lookup yields CDR1 SQVTM and CDR2 ANQGSEA. CDR3 length equals 14 residues. The CDR3 reads CSVTPVGGRDEQYF.

The chain uses TRBV24-1 and TRBJ1-2; the TCRdb call, TRBD1, lacks DNA for checking. Germline V gives CDR1 KGHDR, CDR2 SFDVKD. CDR3 length equals 14 residues. CDR3 sequence reads: CATRGQLRRYGYTF.

The chain carries TRBV2 and TRBJ2-1; TCRdb gives TRBD2 as the D gene, but with no DNA this cannot be confirmed. Germline CDR1 is SNHLY and CDR2 is FYNNEI. CDR3 length: 13 amino acids. The CDR3 loop reads CASTAGQYNEQFF. Combining the CDR3 with reference TRBV2 and TRBJ2-1 gives the whole variable domain EPEVTQTPSHQVTQMGQEVILRCVPISNHLYFYWYRQILGQKVEFLVSFYNNEISEKSEIFDDQFSVERPDGSNFTLKIRSTKLEDSAMYFCASTAGQYNEQFFGPGTRLTVL.